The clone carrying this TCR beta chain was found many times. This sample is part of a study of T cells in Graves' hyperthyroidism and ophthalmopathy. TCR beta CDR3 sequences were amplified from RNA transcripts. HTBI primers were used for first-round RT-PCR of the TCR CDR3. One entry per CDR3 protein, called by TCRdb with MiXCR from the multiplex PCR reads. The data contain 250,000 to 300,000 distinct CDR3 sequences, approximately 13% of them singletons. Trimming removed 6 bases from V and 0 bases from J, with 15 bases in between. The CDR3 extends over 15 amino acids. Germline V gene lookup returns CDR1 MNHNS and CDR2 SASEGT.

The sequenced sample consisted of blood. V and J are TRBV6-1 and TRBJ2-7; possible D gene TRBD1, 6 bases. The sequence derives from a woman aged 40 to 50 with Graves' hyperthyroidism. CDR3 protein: CASRFTTGSSYEQYF. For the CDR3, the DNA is TGTGCCAGCAGATTCACGACAGGTAGCTCCTACGAGCAGTACTTC.